The rows below give T cell receptor beta chains drawn from one sample of a study of immune evolution from preneoplasia to lung adenocarcinoma. Assay: immunoSEQ multiplex PCR; the TCRdb copy retains only in-frame clones and omits some. The repertoire holds 5,200 or so clones, with less than 80% as singletons. Sequenced sample: FFPE minimally invasive lung adenocarcinoma tissue. The origin of the receptors is a person aged 50 or older with lung adenocarcinoma. CDR3s include the opening cysteine and the closing phenylalanine or tryptophan. The D gene is left open where the match is weak. A row's size may be missing; if present it is once, few, many or a size class.

clone_size	j_call	v_call	d_call	cdr3_nt	cdr3_aa
-	TRBJ2-3	TRBV9	TRBD2	TGTGCCAGCAGCGTACCCCTAGCGGGGGGGCCGACAGATACGCAGTATTTT	CASSVPLAGGPTDTQYF
-	TRBJ1-1	TRBV28	-	TGTGCCAGCAGTCGTACAGGGAACACTGAAGCTTTCTTT	CASSRTGNTEAFF
once	TRBJ2-2	TRBV28	-	TGTGCCAGCAGTCCCAGCGGGCCCACCGGGGAGCTGTTTTTT	CASSPSGPTGELFF
-	TRBJ2-3	TRBV7-2	-	TGTGCCAGCAGCTTAGGTTTAGGATCTAGCACAGATACGCAGTATTTT	CASSLGLGSSTDTQYF
-	TRBJ1-4	TRBV6-1	TRBD1	TGTGCCAGCAGGCCCGGGACAGGGCTTAATGAAAAACTGTTTTTT	CASRPGTGLNEKLFF
-	TRBJ2-2	TRBV19	TRBD1	TGTGCCAGTTGGAACAGGGGGCCGGCCGGGGAGCTGTTTTTT	CASWNRGPAGELFF
-	TRBJ2-1	TRBV7-6	TRBD1	TGTGCCAGCAGCTTTTCCAGGGGGACCTACAATGAGCAGTTCTTC	CASSFSRGTYNEQFF
-	TRBJ1-2	TRBV20-1	TRBD1	TGCAGTGCAGACAGGGGGTACTACACCTTC	CSADRGYYTF
-	TRBJ2-7	TRBV2	-	TGTGCCAGCAAGGTACCGGCTTACTACGAGCAGTACTTC	CASKVPAYYEQYF
few	TRBJ1-2	TRBV4-3	-	TGCGCCAGCAGCCAAGATCGGGCAGAATCTAACTATGGCTACACCTTC	CASSQDRAESNYGYTF
-	TRBJ1-1	TRBV5-1	TRBD1	TGCGCCAGCAGCCAACCCAAGACAGGGGGCGGGAACACTGAAGCTTTCTTT	CASSQPKTGGGNTEAFF
once	TRBJ1-5	TRBV27	-	TGTGCCAGCAGTTTAGGTGGGAAAAGCAATCAGCCCCAGCATTTT	CASSLGGKSNQPQHF
few	TRBJ1-5	TRBV30	-	TGTGCCTGGAGTACTAACAATCAGGGGCACCAGCCCCAGCATTTT	CAWSTNNQGHQPQHF
-	TRBJ1-1	TRBV10-3	TRBD1	TGTGCCATCGGAAGGGACAGGGAGAACACTGAAGCTTTCTTT	CAIGRDRENTEAFF
-	TRBJ1-5	TRBV28	TRBD1	TGTGCCAGCAGTCCGACAGGGGGCGGATTTTCTCAGCCCCAGCATTTT	CASSPTGGGFSQPQHF
-	TRBJ1-2	TRBV6-6	-	TGTGCCAGCCGGTCGGGAGGAGGGGACTATGGCTACACCTTC	CASRSGGGDYGYTF
-	TRBJ2-2	TRBV7-9	TRBD1	TGTGCCAGCAGCTTCCGACAGGGCGTCGGGGAGCTGTTTTTT	CASSFRQGVGELFF
-	TRBJ2-1	TRBV6-4	-	TGTGCCAGCAGTGTTACGGGAGAAAACTACAATGAGCAGTTCTTC	CASSVTGENYNEQFF
-	TRBJ1-3	TRBV28	-	TGTGCCAGCACGCCCCAGGAGTTTGACACCATATATTTT	CASTPQEFDTIYF
few	TRBJ1-1	TRBV6-5	-	TGTGCCAGCAGTGCAACAGAGAACACTGAAGCTTTCTTT	CASSATENTEAFF
-	TRBJ1-1	TRBV19	TRBD1	TGTGCCAGTAGTATTCTATCCGGGACAGGGAACACTGAAGCTTTCTTT	CASSILSGTGNTEAFF
-	TRBJ2-7	TRBV7-9	-	TGTGCCAGCAGCTTAGCTGGGTCCTCCTACGAGCAGTACTTC	CASSLAGSSYEQYF
once	TRBJ1-2	TRBV5-1	-	TGCGCCAGCAGCTTGGGGGACCAGGGGTTCTATGGCTACACCTTC	CASSLGDQGFYGYTF
-	TRBJ1-1	TRBV7-8	-	TGTGCCAGCAGCTTAGGGGGAGTAGCTTTCTTT	CASSLGGVAFF
once	TRBJ1-1	TRBV29-1	TRBD1	TGCAGCGTTCGTGGACAGGGGAACACTGAAGCTTTCTTT	CSVRGQGNTEAFF
-	TRBJ1-4	TRBV28	TRBD1	TGTGCCAGCAGTTCGCCGGGACAGGGGATGGATGAAAAACTGTTTTTT	CASSSPGQGMDEKLFF
-	TRBJ1-1	TRBV28	-	TGTGCCAGCAATACTGGACAGAGGGGGACTGAAGCTTTCTTT	CASNTGQRGTEAFF
-	TRBJ2-7	TRBV6-5	TRBD1	TGTGCCACCCGGGACAGGGCGTACGAGCAGTACTTC	CATRDRAYEQYF
-	TRBJ2-1	TRBV7-2	TRBD2	TGTGCCAGCAGCTTGTTGGGACTAGCGGGAGGGGGTTACAATGAGCAGTTCTTC	CASSLLGLAGGGYNEQFF
-	TRBJ1-2	TRBV30	-	TGTGCCTGGAGTGTACAACCAGGGGAGAACTATGGCTACACCTTC	CAWSVQPGENYGYTF
-	TRBJ2-1	TRBV5-4	-	TGTGCCAGCAGCCCCAAACCGGACAATGAGCAGTTCTTC	CASSPKPDNEQFF
-	TRBJ2-5	TRBV5-1	TRBD1	TGCGCCAGCAGCTTTGGACAGGAAGAGACCCAGTACTTC	CASSFGQEETQYF
once	TRBJ2-7	TRBV7-2	-	TGTGCCAGCACTGCGGGCACAGGTCAGGACGAGCAGTACTTC	CASTAGTGQDEQYF
-	TRBJ1-6	TRBV7-3	TRBD1	TGTGCCAGCAGCCCAGGGACAGGGAAGGGTTCACCCCTCCACTTT	CASSPGTGKGSPLHF
-	TRBJ1-5	TRBV18	-	TGTGCCAGCTCACGGGAGGGGCGGAATAGCAATCAGCCCCAGCATTTT	CASSREGRNSNQPQHF
-	TRBJ1-4	TRBV28	TRBD1	TGTGCCAGCAGCCGTCATTCCGACAGGGTCGAACTGTTTTTT	CASSRHSDRVELFF
-	TRBJ2-5	TRBV9	TRBD2	TGTGCCAGCAGCGTATCGGGGGGGAAGTCAGAGACCCAGTACTTC	CASSVSGGKSETQYF
few	TRBJ1-2	TRBV9	-	TGTGCCAGCAGCGTAATCGGGGGGCCTAACTATGGCTACACCTTC	CASSVIGGPNYGYTF
-	TRBJ1-2	TRBV19	-	TGTGCCAGTAACGTGGGAGCGACTGCCTATGGCTACACCTTC	CASNVGATAYGYTF
-	TRBJ2-1	TRBV30	TRBD1	TGTGCCTGGACCCCCTGGACAGGGACAAATGAGCAGTTCTTC	CAWTPWTGTNEQFF
-	TRBJ1-5	TRBV2	-	TGTGCCAGCAAGCTTACAGGGAATCAGCCCCAGCATTTT	CASKLTGNQPQHF
-	TRBJ1-4	TRBV27	-	TGTGCCAGCAGTTTAAAAGGGAACGAAAAACTGTTTTTT	CASSLKGNEKLFF
-	TRBJ2-3	TRBV7-9	-	TGTGCCAGCAGCTTGAAGTGGGGTGGGCAGGGGCCTAGTGATACGCAGTATTTT	CASSLKWGGQGPSDTQYF
-	TRBJ2-3	TRBV7-2	TRBD1	TGTGCCAGCAGCTCCAGGGGGTCAGATACGCAGTATTTT	CASSSRGSDTQYF